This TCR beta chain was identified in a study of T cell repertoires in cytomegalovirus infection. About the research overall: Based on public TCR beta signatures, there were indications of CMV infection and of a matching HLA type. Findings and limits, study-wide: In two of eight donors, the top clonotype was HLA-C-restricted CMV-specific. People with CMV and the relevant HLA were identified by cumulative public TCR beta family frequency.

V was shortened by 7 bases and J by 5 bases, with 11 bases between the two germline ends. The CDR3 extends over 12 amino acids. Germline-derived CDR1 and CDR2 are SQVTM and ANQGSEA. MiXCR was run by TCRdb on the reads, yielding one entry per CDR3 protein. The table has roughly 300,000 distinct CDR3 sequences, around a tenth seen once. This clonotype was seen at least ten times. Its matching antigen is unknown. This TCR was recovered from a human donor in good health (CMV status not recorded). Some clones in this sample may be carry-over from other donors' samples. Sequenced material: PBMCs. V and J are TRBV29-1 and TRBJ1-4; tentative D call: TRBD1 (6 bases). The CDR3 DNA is TGCAGCGCAACAGGGCGGAATGAAAAACTGTTTTTT. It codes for CSATGRNEKLFF. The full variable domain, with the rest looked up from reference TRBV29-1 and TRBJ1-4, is SAVISQKPSRDICQRGTSLTIQCQVDSQVTMMFWYRQQPGQSLTLIATANQGSEATYESGFVIDKFPISRPNLTFSTLTVSNMSPEDSSIYLCSATGRNEKLFFGSGTQLSVL.